Presented here are 3 T cell receptor beta chains from one specimen sequenced in a study of T cell responses to AZD1222 COVID-19 vaccine. Produced via immunoSEQ multiplex PCR; TCRdb's table is partial and in-frame only. This sample has around 150,000 clones, with approximately 90% found just once. This material consisted of peripheral blood, taken 28 days after the second AZD1222 dose. Receptors were obtained from an adult who received the AZD1222 COVID-19 vaccine.

This clone was picked up one time. CDR3 DNA: TGCGCCAGCAGCCTGTTCCCCCAGACTAGCGGGAACGGGGAGACCCAGTACTTC. Its protein is CASSLFPQTSGNGETQYF. The chain is built from TRBV5-1 and TRBJ2-5; 11 positions match TRBD2. CDR1 is SGHRS, CDR2 YFSETQ, per germline. The CDR3 is 18 residues long. V lost 4 bases to trimming and J lost 5 bases; unmatched junction nucleotides: 16.

V usage is TRBV10-3 and J usage is TRBJ1-5; 12 bases map to TRBD1. V shed 8 bases, J shed 7 bases, and the junction held 15 bases outside the gene matches. Germline values: CDR1 ENHRY, CDR2 SYGVKD. This CDR3 is built from 17 residues. The CDR3 DNA follows: TGTGCCATCGGCGGGACAGGGGGCGCTGGGATAGACCAGCCCCAGCATTTT. Its translation: CAIGGTGGAGIDQPQHF.

V usage is TRBV7-2 and J usage is TRBJ2-2; 7 nucleotides line up with TRBD1. The CDR3 has 16 residues. The V gene end was trimmed by 2 bases and the J gene end by 5 bases; junction bases not matched to a gene: 8. Per the germline V gene, CDR1 is SGHTA and CDR2 is FQGNSA. For the CDR3, the DNA is TGTGCCAGCAGCTTAACCCTGAGGGGGCGGACCGGGGAGCTGTTTTTT. It codes for CASSLTLRGRTGELFF.